This T cell receptor (beta chain) stems from a study of blood T cells in healthy people across ages. A J-beta primer mix and a sample-barcoded 5' primer were used in a second PCR of roughly 7 to 12 cycles. TCRdb processed the 5' RACE reads anew with MiXCR; each CDR3 protein has one entry. This sample has around 1,500,000 distinct CDR3 sequences, with approximately 40% found just once. The CDR3 has 16 amino acids. Germline-derived CDR1 and CDR2 are MGHRA and YSYEKL. The V segment lost 4 bases and the J segment 0 bases; nucleotides outside the gene matches: 6. The chain is built from TRBV4-1 and TRBJ2-5; 9 positions agree with TRBD2. The sequence was obtained from a woman between 18 and 30 years old in good health. What was sequenced was blood. The CDR3 DNA reads as TGCGCCAGCAGCCTTGGGACTAGCCCGAACCAAGAGACCCAGTACTTC. Its protein is CASSLGTSPNQETQYF.